These 2 T cell receptor beta chains were sequenced from one sample in a study of T cell repertoires in ileal Crohn's disease. Profiled with immunoSEQ multiplex PCR; TCRdb holds only in-frame clones, not every one. The data show around 5,000 clones, with around 79% seen just once and about 12% held by the top ten. The material sequenced was ileal tissue. The source of these receptors is an adult with Crohn's disease.

The chain has TRBV11-2 and TRBJ1-2; maybe TRBD1 (5 bases). The CDR3 spans 13 residues. The V end lost 7 bases, the J end lost 8 bases, and 17 bases lay between the germline ends. CDR1 is SGHAT, CDR2 FQNNGV, per germline. CDR3 in amino acids: CASTTRRQGGYTF. Written as DNA, the CDR3 is TGTGCCAGCACCACTCGTCGTCAGGGCGGCTACACCTTC.

The rearrangement uses TRBV9 and TRBJ1-2; possibly TRBD1 for D (5 bases). This CDR3 is 15 amino acids long. V dropped 0 bases and J dropped 2 bases, with 11 bases sitting between them. Germline-derived CDR1 and CDR2 are SGDLS and YYNGEE. CDR3 residues: CASSVVPQGNYGYTF. As DNA, the CDR3 is TGTGCCAGCAGCGTAGTCCCCCAGGGAAACTATGGCTACACCTTC. The full variable domain, in which reference TRBV9 and TRBJ1-2 provide the parts outside the CDR3, is DSGVTQTPKHLITATGQRVTLRCSPRSGDLSVYWYQQSLDQGLQFLIQYYNGEERAKGNILERFSAQQFPDLHSELNLSSLELGDSALYFCASSVVPQGNYGYTFGSGTRLTVV.